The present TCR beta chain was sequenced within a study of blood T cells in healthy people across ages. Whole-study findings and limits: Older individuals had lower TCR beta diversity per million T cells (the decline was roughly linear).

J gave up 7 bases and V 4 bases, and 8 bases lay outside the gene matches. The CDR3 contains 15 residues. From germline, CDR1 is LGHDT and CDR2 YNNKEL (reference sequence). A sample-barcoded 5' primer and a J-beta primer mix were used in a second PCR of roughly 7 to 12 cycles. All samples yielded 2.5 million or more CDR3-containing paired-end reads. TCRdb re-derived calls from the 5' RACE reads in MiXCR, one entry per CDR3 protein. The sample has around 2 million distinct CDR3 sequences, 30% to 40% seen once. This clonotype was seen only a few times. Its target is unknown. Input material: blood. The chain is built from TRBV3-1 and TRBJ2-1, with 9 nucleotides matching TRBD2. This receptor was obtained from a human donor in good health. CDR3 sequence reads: CASSRTGTSRNEQFF. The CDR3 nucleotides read TGTGCCAGCAGCCGCACCGGGACTAGCAGGAATGAGCAGTTCTTC.